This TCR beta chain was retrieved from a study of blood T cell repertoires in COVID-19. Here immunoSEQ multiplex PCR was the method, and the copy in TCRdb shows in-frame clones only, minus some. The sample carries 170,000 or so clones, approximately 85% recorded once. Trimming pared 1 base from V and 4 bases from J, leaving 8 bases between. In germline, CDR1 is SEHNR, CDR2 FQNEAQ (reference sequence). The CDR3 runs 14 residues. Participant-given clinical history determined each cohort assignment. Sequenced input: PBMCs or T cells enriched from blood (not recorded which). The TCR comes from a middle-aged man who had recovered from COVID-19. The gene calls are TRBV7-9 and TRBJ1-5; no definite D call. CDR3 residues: CASSLETENQPQHF. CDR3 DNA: TGTGCCAGCAGCTTAGAAACAGAGAATCAGCCCCAGCATTTT.